These T cell receptor beta chains were read from a single sample in a study of beta chain features in type 1 diabetes. Clones were sequenced by immunoSEQ multiplex PCR, and TCRdb holds only the in-frame ones, with some missing. The table lists 130,000 or so clones, approximately 10% of them singletons. The sample was central memory CD4+ T cells from blood. Receptors originate from a man between 25 and 39 years old with type 1 diabetes. CDR3s include the opening cysteine and the closing phenylalanine or tryptophan. Each record gives: CDR3 protein, clone size, V gene, D gene, J gene. D genes are given only for firm matches. A row's size may be missing; if present it is once, few, many or a size class.

cdr3_aa: CASKSGKRRGGEQYF
clone_size: NA
v_call: TRBV19
d_call: NA
j_call: TRBJ2-7

cdr3_aa: CASSLPGTGGYGYTF
clone_size: NA
v_call: TRBV5-4
d_call: TRBD1
j_call: TRBJ1-2

cdr3_aa: CASSQGGQGGSDTQYF
clone_size: NA
v_call: TRBV4-1
d_call: NA
j_call: TRBJ2-3

cdr3_aa: CASSFTGSGELFF
clone_size: NA
v_call: TRBV11-2
d_call: NA
j_call: TRBJ2-2

cdr3_aa: CASSQDRGGETQYF
clone_size: few
v_call: TRBV4-2
d_call: NA
j_call: TRBJ2-5

cdr3_aa: CASSLPGIRGYTF
clone_size: NA
v_call: TRBV7-9
d_call: NA
j_call: TRBJ1-2

cdr3_aa: CASSLGWAASYEQYF
clone_size: NA
v_call: TRBV11-2
d_call: NA
j_call: TRBJ2-7

cdr3_aa: CASSPGQLETQYF
clone_size: NA
v_call: TRBV7-3
d_call: NA
j_call: TRBJ2-5

cdr3_aa: CASSEVDKYEQYF
clone_size: NA
v_call: TRBV2
d_call: NA
j_call: TRBJ2-7

cdr3_aa: CAWSARGPSRSLHF
clone_size: NA
v_call: TRBV30
d_call: NA
j_call: TRBJ1-6

cdr3_aa: CASSSSGTGSYEQYF
clone_size: NA
v_call: TRBV7-9
d_call: TRBD1
j_call: TRBJ2-7

cdr3_aa: CASSSRTASQITQYF
clone_size: NA
v_call: TRBV7-2
d_call: NA
j_call: TRBJ2-3

cdr3_aa: CASSQGHYF
clone_size: few
v_call: TRBV14
d_call: NA
j_call: TRBJ2-7

cdr3_aa: CASSPGSSYGYTF
clone_size: few
v_call: TRBV7-2
d_call: NA
j_call: TRBJ1-2

cdr3_aa: CASSLSQGRAADSPLHF
clone_size: few
v_call: TRBV9
d_call: NA
j_call: TRBJ1-6

cdr3_aa: CASSEYEGGLRTEAFF
clone_size: NA
v_call: TRBV25-1
d_call: NA
j_call: TRBJ1-1

cdr3_aa: CASSLRQGQYYGYTF
clone_size: few
v_call: TRBV5-6
d_call: TRBD1
j_call: TRBJ1-2

cdr3_aa: CASSQEPLSSYEQYF
clone_size: few
v_call: TRBV5-4
d_call: NA
j_call: TRBJ2-7

cdr3_aa: CAIAGGPDNEQFF
clone_size: NA
v_call: TRBV6-5
d_call: TRBD2
j_call: TRBJ2-1

cdr3_aa: CAWIKGADTQYF
clone_size: NA
v_call: TRBV30
d_call: NA
j_call: TRBJ2-3

cdr3_aa: CASSQQAMADTQYF
clone_size: NA
v_call: TRBV7-3
d_call: NA
j_call: TRBJ2-3

cdr3_aa: CASGDGGGGEQFF
clone_size: NA
v_call: TRBV10-2
d_call: TRBD2
j_call: TRBJ2-1

cdr3_aa: CASSRETREQFF
clone_size: many
v_call: TRBV4-2
d_call: NA
j_call: TRBJ2-1

cdr3_aa: CASSRGAGNQPQHF
clone_size: NA
v_call: TRBV9
d_call: NA
j_call: TRBJ1-5

cdr3_aa: CASKEADYEQYF
clone_size: NA
v_call: TRBV6-5
d_call: NA
j_call: TRBJ2-7

cdr3_aa: CASSQDTGSGNTIYF
clone_size: NA
v_call: TRBV5-4
d_call: NA
j_call: TRBJ1-3

cdr3_aa: CASSNDQGNYGYTF
clone_size: NA
v_call: TRBV4-2
d_call: NA
j_call: TRBJ1-2

cdr3_aa: CASSLARQGFGYTF
clone_size: NA
v_call: TRBV7-2
d_call: TRBD1
j_call: TRBJ1-2

cdr3_aa: CATSRADISTYEQYF
clone_size: few
v_call: TRBV15
d_call: NA
j_call: TRBJ2-7

cdr3_aa: CASTMQGAGTGELFF
clone_size: many
v_call: TRBV5-4
d_call: TRBD1
j_call: TRBJ2-2

cdr3_aa: CASSSGQNNSPLHF
clone_size: NA
v_call: TRBV2
d_call: TRBD1
j_call: TRBJ1-6

cdr3_aa: CASSATGETGELFF
clone_size: NA
v_call: TRBV5-1
d_call: NA
j_call: TRBJ2-2

cdr3_aa: CASSSDRETQYF
clone_size: few
v_call: TRBV19
d_call: NA
j_call: TRBJ2-5

cdr3_aa: CASSLSRGQEKLFF
clone_size: NA
v_call: TRBV27
d_call: TRBD1
j_call: TRBJ1-4

cdr3_aa: CSEKPGDGYTF
clone_size: NA
v_call: TRBV29-1
d_call: NA
j_call: TRBJ1-2

cdr3_aa: CASSLDFTGAGQEETQYF
clone_size: NA
v_call: TRBV7-2
d_call: NA
j_call: TRBJ2-5

cdr3_aa: CASSSGGRGHEQYF
clone_size: NA
v_call: TRBV7-2
d_call: TRBD1
j_call: TRBJ2-7

cdr3_aa: CASSPTNRDEQYF
clone_size: few
v_call: TRBV7-8
d_call: NA
j_call: TRBJ2-7

cdr3_aa: CASSATEYNEQFF
clone_size: few
v_call: TRBV18
d_call: NA
j_call: TRBJ2-1

cdr3_aa: CSARQGNTEAFF
clone_size: NA
v_call: TRBV29-1
d_call: TRBD1
j_call: TRBJ1-1

cdr3_aa: CASSLASGGRETQYF
clone_size: NA
v_call: TRBV7-9
d_call: TRBD2
j_call: TRBJ2-5

cdr3_aa: CSVGDRGKTEAFF
clone_size: few
v_call: TRBV29-1
d_call: TRBD1
j_call: TRBJ1-1